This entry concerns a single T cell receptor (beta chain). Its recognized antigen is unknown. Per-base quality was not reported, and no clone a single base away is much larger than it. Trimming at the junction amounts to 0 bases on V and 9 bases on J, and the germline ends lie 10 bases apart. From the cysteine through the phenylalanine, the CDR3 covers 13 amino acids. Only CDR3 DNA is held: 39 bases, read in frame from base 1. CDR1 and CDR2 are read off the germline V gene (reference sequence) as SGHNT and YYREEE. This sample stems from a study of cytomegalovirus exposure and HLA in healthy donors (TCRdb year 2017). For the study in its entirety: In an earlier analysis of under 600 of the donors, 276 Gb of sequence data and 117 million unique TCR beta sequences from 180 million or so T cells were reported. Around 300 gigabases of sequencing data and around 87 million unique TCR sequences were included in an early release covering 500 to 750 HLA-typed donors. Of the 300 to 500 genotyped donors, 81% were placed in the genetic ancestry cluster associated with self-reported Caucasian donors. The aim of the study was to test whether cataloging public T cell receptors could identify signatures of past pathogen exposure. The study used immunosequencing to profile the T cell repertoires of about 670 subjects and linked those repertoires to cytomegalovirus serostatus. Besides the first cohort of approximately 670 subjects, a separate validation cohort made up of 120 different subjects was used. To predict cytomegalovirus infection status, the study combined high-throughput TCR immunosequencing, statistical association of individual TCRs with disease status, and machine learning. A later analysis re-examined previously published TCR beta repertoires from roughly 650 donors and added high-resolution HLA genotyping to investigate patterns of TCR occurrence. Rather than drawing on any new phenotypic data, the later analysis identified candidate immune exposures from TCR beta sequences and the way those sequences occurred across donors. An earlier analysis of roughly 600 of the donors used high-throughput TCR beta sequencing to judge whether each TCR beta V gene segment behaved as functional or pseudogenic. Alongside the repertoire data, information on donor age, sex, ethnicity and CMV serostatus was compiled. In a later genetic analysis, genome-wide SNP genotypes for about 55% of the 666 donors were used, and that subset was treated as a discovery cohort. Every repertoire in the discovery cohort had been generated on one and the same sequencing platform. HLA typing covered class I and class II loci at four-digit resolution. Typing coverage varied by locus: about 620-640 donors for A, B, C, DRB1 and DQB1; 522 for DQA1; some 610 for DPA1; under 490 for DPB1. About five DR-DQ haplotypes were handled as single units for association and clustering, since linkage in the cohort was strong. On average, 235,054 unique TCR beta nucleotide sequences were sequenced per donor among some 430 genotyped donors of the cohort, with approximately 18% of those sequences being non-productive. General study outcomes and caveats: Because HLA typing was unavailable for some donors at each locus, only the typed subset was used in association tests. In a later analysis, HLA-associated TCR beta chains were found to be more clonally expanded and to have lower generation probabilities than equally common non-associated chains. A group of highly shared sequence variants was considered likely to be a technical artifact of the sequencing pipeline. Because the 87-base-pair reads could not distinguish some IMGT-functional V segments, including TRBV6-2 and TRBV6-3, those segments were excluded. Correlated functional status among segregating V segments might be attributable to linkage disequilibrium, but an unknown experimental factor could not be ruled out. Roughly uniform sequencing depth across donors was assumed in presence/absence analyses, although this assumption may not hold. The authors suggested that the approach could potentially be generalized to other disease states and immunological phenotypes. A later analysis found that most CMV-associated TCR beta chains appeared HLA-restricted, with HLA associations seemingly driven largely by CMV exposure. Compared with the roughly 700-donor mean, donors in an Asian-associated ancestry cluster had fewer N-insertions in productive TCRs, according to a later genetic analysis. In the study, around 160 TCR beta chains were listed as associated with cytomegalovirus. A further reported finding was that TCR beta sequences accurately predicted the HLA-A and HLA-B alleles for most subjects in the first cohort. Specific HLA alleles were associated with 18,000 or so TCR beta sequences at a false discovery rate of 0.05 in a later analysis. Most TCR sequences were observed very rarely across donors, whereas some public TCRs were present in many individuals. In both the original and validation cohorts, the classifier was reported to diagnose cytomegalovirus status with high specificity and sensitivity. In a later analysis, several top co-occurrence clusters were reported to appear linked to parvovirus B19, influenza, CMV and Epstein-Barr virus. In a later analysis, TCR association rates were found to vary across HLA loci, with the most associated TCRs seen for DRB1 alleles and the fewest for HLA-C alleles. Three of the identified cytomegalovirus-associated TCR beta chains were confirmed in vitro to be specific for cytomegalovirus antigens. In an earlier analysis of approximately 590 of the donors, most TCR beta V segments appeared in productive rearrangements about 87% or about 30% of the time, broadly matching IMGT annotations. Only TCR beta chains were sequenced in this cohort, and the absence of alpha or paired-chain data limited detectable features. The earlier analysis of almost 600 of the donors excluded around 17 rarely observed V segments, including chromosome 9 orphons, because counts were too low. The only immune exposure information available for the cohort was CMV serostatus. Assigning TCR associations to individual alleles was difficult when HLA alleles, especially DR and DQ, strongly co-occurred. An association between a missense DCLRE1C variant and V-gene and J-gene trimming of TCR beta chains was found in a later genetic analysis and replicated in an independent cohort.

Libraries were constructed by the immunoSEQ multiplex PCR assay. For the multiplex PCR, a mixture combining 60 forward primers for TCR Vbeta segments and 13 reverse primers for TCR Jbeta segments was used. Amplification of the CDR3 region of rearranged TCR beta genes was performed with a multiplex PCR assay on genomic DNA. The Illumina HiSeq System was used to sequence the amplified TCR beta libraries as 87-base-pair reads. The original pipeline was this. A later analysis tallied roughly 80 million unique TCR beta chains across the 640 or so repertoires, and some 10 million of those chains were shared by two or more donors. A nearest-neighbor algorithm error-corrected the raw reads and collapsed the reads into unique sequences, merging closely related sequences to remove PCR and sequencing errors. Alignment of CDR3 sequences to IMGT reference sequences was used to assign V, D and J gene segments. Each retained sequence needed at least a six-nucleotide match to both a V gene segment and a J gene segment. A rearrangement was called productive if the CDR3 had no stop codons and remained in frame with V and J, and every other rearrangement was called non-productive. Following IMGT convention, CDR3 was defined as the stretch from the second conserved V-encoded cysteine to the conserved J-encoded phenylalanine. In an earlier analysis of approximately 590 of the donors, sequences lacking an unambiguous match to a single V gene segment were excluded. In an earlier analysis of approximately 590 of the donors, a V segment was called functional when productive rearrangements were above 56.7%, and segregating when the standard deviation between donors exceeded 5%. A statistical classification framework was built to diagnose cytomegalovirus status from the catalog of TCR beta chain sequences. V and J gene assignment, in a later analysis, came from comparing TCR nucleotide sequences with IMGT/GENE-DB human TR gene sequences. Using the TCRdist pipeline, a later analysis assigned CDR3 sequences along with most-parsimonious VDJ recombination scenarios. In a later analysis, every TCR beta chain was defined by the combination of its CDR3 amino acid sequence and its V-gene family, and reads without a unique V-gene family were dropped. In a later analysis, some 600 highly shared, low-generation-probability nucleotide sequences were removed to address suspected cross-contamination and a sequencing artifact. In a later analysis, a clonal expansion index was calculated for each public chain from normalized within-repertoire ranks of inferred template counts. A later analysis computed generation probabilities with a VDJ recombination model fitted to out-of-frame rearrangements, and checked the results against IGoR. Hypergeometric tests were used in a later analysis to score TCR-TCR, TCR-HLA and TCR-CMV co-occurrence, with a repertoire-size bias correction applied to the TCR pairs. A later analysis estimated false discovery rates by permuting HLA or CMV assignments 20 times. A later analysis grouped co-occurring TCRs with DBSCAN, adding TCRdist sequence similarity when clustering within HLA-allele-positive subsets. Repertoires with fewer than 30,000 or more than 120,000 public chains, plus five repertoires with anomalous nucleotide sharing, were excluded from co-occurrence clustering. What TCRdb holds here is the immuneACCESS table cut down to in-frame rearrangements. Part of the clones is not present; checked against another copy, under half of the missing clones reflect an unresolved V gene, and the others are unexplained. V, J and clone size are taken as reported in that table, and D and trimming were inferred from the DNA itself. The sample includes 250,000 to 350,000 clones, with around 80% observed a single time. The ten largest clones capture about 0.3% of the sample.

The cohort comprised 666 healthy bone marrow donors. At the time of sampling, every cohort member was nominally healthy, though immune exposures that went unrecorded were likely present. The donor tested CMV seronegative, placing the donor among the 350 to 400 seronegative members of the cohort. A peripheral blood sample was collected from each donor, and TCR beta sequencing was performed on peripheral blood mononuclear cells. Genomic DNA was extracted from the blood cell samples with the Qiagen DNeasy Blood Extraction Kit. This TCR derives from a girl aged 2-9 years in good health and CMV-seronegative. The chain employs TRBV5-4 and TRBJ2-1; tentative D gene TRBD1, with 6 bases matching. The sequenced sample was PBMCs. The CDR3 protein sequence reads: CASSLGTASEQFF. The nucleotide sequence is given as TGTGCCAGCAGCTTGGGGACAGCTAGTGAGCAGTTCTTC. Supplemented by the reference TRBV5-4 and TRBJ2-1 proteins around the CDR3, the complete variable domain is ETGVTQSPTHLIKTRGQQVTLRCSSQSGHNTVSWYQQALGQGPQFIFQYYREEENGRGNFPPRFSGLQFPNYSSELNVNALELDDSALYLCASSLGTASEQFFGPGTRLTVL.